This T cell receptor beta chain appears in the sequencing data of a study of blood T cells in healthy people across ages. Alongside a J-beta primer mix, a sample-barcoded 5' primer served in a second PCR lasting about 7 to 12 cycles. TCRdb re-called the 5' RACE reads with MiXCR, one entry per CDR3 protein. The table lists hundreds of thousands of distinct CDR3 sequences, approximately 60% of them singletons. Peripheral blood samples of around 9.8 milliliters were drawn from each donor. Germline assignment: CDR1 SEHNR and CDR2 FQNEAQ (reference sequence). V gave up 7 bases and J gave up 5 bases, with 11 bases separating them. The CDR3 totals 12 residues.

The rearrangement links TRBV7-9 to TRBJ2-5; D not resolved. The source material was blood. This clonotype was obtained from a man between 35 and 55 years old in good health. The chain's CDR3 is CASKVVLETQYF. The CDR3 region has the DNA TGTGCCAGCAAGGTGGTGTTGGAGACCCAGTACTTC.